Shown below are 14 T cell receptor beta chains from a single sample sequenced in a study of graft-versus-host responses after intestinal transplantation. Using immunoSEQ multiplex PCR, the repertoire was profiled, and TCRdb retains in-frame clones only, with some absent. The table shows some 11,000 clones, with around 88% occurring only once. The source was PBMCs, collected approximately 120 days after transplant. Receptor source: a human patient who received an intestinal transplant, so some T cells may come from the graft donor.

The J gene is TRBJ2-7, the V gene TRBV12-5, with 10 bases fitting TRBD2. Germline V gene sequence: CDR1 LGHNT, CDR2 FRNRAP. The CDR3 runs 14 residues. V dropped 7 bases and J dropped 7; count of bases not matched to a gene: 10. The CDR3 loop is CASDGASGSWEQYF. DNA for the CDR3: TGTGCTAGTGATGGGGCTAGCGGGAGTTGGGAGCAGTACTTC.

V usage is TRBV6-4 and J usage is TRBJ1-5; D ambiguous. V was shortened by 4 bases and J by 1 base, with 11 bases between the two germline ends. The CDR3 runs 15 residues. CDR1 MRHNA and CDR2 SNTAGT come from the germline V gene. CDR3 region: CASSALHGSNQPQHF. In DNA form, the CDR3 reads TGTGCCAGCAGTGCCCTGCACGGGAGCAATCAGCCCCAGCATTTT.

CDR3 residues: CASSVGVGPQHF. In nucleotides, the CDR3 is TGTGCCAGCAGTGTGGGGGTAGGGCCCCAGCATTTT. The chain has TRBV6-5 and TRBJ1-5, with a possible D match to TRBD1 (5 bases). In germline, CDR1 is MNHEY, CDR2 SVGAGI. The V gene lost 5 bases and the J gene lost 9 bases, with 11 bases spanning the gap. The CDR3 spans 12 residues.

This clone came up once. The chain recombines TRBV7-2 with TRBJ2-2, with a weak D call TRBD2 (6 bases). The CDR3 runs to 15 residues. The V gene lost 2 bases and the J gene lost 5 bases, with 12 bases spanning the gap. Looked up from germline, CDR1 is SGHTA and CDR2 is FQGNSA. The CDR3 sequence is CASSLKLALTGELFF. Here the CDR3 DNA reads TGTGCCAGCAGCTTAAAACTAGCTCTAACCGGGGAGCTGTTTTTT.

This clone was seen a few times. The genes are TRBV5-8 and TRBJ2-5; D possibly corresponds to TRBD1 (6 bases). The CDR3 has 16 residues. Trimming removed 1 base from V and 2 bases from J, with 15 bases in between. The germline CDR1 and CDR2 sequences are SGHTS and YDEGEE. CDR3 residues: CASSLPGRGDQETQYF. CDR3 nucleotide sequence: TGTGCCAGCAGCTTGCCGGGCAGGGGCGATCAAGAGACCCAGTACTTC.

The rearrangement links TRBV29-1 to TRBJ1-1, with 9 bases identical to TRBD1. Germline assignment: CDR1 SQVTM and CDR2 ANQGSEA. The length of the CDR3 is 14 residues. The V and J ends lost 1 base and 5 bases, in that order; junction bases with no gene match: 5. Here the CDR3 DNA reads TGCAGCGTTGAAGTCGGGACAGGGAAGACTGAAGCTTTCTTT. Its protein is CSVEVGTGKTEAFF. The full variable domain, completed using reference TRBV29-1 and TRBJ1-1, is SAVISQKPSRDICQRGTSLTIQCQVDSQVTMMFWYRQQPGQSLTLIATANQGSEATYESGFVIDKFPISRPNLTFSTLTVSNMSPEDSSIYLCSVEVGTGKTEAFFGQGTRLTVV.

Comments on this clone: The junction differs from germline at one of its ends, possibly a read error. The J gene is TRBJ1-4, the V gene TRBV7-7, with D perhaps TRBD1 (5 bases). Germline V gene lookup returns CDR1 SSHAT and CDR2 FNYEAQ (reference sequence). The CDR3 length is 13 residues. CDR3 coding DNA: TGTGCTAGCAGCCGGGGCATTAATGAAAAACTGTTTTTT. Translated, it gives CASSRGINEKLFF.

The chain couples TRBV5-8 to TRBJ2-7; D is unresolved. V gave up 5 bases and J gave up 3 bases, with 12 bases separating them. CDR1 and CDR2 from the germline V gene are SGHTS and YDEGEE. This CDR3 spans 13 amino acids. DNA for the CDR3: TGTGCCAGCAGTGAAAGTTCTTACTACGAGCAGTACTTC. Translating gives CASSESSYYEQYF.

This clone is judged medium-sized (0.01 to 0.1%). The V call is TRBV10-1, the J call TRBJ1-3; D perhaps matches TRBD1 (6 bases). The ends were cut back, 3 bases at V and 3 bases at J, with 6 bases in the middle. Germline V gene lookup returns CDR1 WNHNN and CDR2 SYGVQD (reference sequence). This CDR3 has 13 residues. Here the CDR3 DNA reads TGCGCCAGCAGTGACAGGGGTGGAAACACCATATATTTT. Its translation is CASSDRGGNTIYF.

This chain uses TRBV7-9 with TRBJ2-1, with TRBD2 identical over 15 bases. Germline CDR1 SEHNR, CDR2 FQNEAQ (reference sequence). This CDR3 is built from 16 residues. V was clipped by 3 bases and J by 8 bases; unmatched bases: 5. CDR3 region: CASSFFGLAGGHEQFF. In nucleotides, the CDR3 is TGTGCCAGCAGCTTCTTTGGACTAGCGGGAGGGCATGAGCAGTTCTTC.

The J gene is TRBJ1-4, the V gene TRBV27; D uncertain. Trimming took off 5 bases at V and 0 bases at J, with 10 bases between the two ends. CDR3 length: 15 amino acids. Germline assignment: CDR1 MNHEY and CDR2 SMNVEV (reference sequence). CDR3 in amino acids: CASSLRSSTNEKLFF. The CDR3 nucleotides read TGTGCCAGCAGTCTTCGGTCCTCAACTAATGAAAAACTGTTTTTT.

This clone has only one observation. In DNA, the CDR3 is TGTGCCAGCAGTTTATGGAGGCAGGGCTCCACCGGGGAGCTGTTTTTT. It yields the protein CASSLWRQGSTGELFF. The V call is TRBV27, the J call TRBJ2-2, with D tentatively TRBD1 or TRBD2 (5 bases each). V gave up 1 base and J gave up 4 bases, with 13 bases separating them. CDR1 is MNHEY and CDR2 is SMNVEV in the germline V gene (reference sequence). The CDR3 loop spans 16 amino acids.

J is TRBJ2-5 and V is TRBV20-1; D ambiguous. V gave up 6 bases and J gave up 4 bases, with 6 bases separating them. Germline CDR1 is DFQATT and CDR2 is SNEGSKA (reference sequence). This CDR3 region has 10 residues. The CDR3 here is CSALRETQYF. In DNA, the CDR3 is TGCAGTGCCCTGAGAGAGACCCAGTACTTC.

This chain's CDR3 is CASSIDRTGRPYGYTF. CDR3 nucleotide sequence: TGTGCCAGTAGTATAGATCGGACAGGGAGACCCTATGGCTACACCTTC. The chain joins TRBV19 to TRBJ1-2, with TRBD1 identical over 8 bases. Germline trimming cut 0 bases from V and 4 bases from J; bases unmatched to any gene: 7. The germline V gene encodes CDR1 LNHDA and CDR2 SQIVND (reference sequence). CDR3 length: 16 residues.